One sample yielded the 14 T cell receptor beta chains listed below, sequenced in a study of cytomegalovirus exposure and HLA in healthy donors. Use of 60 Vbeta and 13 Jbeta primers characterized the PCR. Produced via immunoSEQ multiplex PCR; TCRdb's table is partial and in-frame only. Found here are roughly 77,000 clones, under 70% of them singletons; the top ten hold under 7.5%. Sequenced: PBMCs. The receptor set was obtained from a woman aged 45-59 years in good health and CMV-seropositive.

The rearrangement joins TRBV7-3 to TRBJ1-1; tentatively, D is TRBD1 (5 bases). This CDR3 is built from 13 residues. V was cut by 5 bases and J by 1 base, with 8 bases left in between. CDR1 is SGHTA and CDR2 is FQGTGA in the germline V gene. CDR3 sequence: CASSPQGNTEAFF. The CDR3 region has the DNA TGTGCCAGCAGCCCTCAGGGGAACACTGAAGCTTTCTTT.

The CDR3 DNA reads TGTGCCAGCAGCGTCCAGACAGGGGGCAAAGGATCCCTCCACTTT. Its protein is CASSVQTGGKGSLHF. The rearrangement links TRBV9 to TRBJ1-6; the match to TRBD1 covers 10 bases. V gave up 2 bases and J gave up 14 bases; unmatched junction bases: 10. CDR3 length equals 15 residues. Germline V gives CDR1 SGDLS, CDR2 YYNGEE.

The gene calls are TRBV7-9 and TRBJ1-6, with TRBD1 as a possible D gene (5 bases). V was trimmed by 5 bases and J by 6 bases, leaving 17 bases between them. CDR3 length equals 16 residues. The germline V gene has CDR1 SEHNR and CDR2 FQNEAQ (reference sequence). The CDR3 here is CASSLTRGILNSPLHF. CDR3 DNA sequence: TGTGCCAGCAGCCTGACTAGGGGTATCCTTAATTCACCCCTCCACTTT.

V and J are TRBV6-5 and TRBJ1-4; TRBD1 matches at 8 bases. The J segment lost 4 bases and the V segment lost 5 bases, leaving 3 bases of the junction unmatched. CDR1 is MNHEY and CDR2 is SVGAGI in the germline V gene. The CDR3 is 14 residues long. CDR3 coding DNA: TGTGCCAGCAGTGAAGGACAGGGTAATGAAAAACTGTTTTTT. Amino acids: CASSEGQGNEKLFF.

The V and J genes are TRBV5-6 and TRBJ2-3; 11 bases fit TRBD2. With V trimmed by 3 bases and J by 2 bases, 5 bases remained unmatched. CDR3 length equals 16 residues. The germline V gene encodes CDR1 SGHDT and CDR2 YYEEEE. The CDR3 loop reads CASSSTSGGTTDTQYF. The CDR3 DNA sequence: TGTGCCAGCAGCTCAACTAGCGGGGGAACCACAGATACGCAGTATTTT.

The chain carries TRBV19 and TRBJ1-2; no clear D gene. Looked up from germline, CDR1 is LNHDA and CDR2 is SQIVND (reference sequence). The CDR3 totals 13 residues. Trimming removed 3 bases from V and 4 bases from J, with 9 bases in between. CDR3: CASSIGDLYGYTF. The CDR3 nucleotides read TGTGCCAGTAGTATTGGAGACCTCTATGGCTACACCTTC.

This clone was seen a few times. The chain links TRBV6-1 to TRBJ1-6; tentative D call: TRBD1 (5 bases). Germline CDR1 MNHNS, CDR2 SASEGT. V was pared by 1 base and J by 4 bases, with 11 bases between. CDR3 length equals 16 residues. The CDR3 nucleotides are TGTGCCAGCAGTGAAGGGTCCCAGGGTTATAATTCACCCCTCCACTTT. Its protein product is CASSEGSQGYNSPLHF.

The CDR3 reads CATLWSSYNSPLHF. CDR3 nucleotides: TGTGCCACCCTTTGGAGCTCCTATAATTCACCCCTCCACTTT. The J gene is TRBJ1-6, the V gene TRBV28, with D unclear. Trimming removed 10 bases from V and 0 bases from J, with 10 bases in between. The CDR3 runs to 14 residues. Germline V gene lookup returns CDR1 MDHEN and CDR2 SYDVKM.

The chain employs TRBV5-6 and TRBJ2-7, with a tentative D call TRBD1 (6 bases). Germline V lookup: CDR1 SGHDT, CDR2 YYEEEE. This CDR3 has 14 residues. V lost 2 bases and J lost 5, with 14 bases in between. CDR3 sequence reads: CASSFQDRYHEQYF. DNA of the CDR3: TGTGCCAGCAGCTTCCAAGACAGGTATCACGAGCAGTACTTC.

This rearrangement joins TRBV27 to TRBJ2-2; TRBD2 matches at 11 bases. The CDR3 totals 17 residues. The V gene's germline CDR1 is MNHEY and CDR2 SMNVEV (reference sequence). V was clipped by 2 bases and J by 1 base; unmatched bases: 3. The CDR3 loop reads CASSLLAGGGNTGELFF. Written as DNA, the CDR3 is TGTGCCAGCAGTTTACTAGCGGGGGGCGGGAACACCGGGGAGCTGTTTTTT.

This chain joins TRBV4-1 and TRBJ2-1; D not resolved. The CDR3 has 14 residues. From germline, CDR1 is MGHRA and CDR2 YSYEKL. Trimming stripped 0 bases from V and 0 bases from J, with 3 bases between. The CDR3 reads CASSQDNSYNEQFF. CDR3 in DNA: TGCGCCAGCAGCCAAGACAACTCCTACAATGAGCAGTTCTTC.

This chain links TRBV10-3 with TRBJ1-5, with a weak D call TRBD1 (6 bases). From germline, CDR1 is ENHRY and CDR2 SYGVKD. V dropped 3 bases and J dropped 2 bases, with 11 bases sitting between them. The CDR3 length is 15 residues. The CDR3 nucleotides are TGTGCCATCAGTGAACAGGGACGAGGCAATCAGCCCCAGCATTTT. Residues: CAISEQGRGNQPQHF.

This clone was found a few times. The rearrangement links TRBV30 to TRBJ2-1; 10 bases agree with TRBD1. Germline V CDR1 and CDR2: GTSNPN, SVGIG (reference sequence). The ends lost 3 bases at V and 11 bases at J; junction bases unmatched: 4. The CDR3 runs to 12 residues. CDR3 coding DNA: TGTGCCTGGAGCCCGGGACAGGGGCAGCAGTTCTTC. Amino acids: CAWSPGQGQQFF.

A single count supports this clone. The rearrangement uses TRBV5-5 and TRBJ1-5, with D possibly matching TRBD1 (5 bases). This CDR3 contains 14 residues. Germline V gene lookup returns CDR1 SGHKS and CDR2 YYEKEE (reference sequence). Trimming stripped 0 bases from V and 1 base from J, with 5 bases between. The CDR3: CASSLGQSNQPQHF. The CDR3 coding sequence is TGTGCCAGCAGCTTGGGACAGAGCAATCAGCCCCAGCATTTT.